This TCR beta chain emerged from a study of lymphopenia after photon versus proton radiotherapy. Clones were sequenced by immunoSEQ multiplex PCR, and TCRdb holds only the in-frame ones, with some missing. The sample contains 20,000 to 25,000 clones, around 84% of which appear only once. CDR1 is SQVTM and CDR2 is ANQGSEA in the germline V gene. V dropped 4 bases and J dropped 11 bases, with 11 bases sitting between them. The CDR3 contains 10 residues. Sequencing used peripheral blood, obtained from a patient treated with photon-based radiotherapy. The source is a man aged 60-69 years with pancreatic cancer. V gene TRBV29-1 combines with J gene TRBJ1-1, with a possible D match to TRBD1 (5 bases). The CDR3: CSVGAGWAFF. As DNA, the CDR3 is TGCAGCGTTGGCGCAGGGTGGGCTTTCTTT.